This T cell receptor beta chain comes out of a study of blood T cell repertoires in COVID-19. Study summary: Collection of acute and convalescent COVID-19 samples took place in the United States, Italy and Spain. Sample material is recorded as cDNA or gDNA derived from T cells, B-cell-depleted T cells, or PBMCs.

This CDR3 has 16 residues. V shed 7 bases, J shed 7 bases, and the junction held 17 bases outside the gene matches. The V gene's germline CDR1 is SGHAT and CDR2 FQNNGV. In the authors' methods: Amplification of reference gene primers was used by the study to estimate nucleated cell counts. Sequenced by immunoSEQ multiplex PCR; TCRdb stores in-frame clones only, minus some. The V and J calls and clone size were taken over from that table, and D and trimming were inferred from the DNA. The sample consists of over 150,000 clones, roughly 79% of them appearing once. This chain joins TRBV11-2 and TRBJ1-2; 8 nucleotides match TRBD1. The origin of this receptor is a human donor with acute or convalescent COVID-19. The donor label of this sample is uncertain. The specimen sequenced was peripheral blood. CDR3 nucleotide sequence: TGTGCCAGCACCCCACGTCCCGGCCAGGGGGCCTCTGGCTACACCTTC. Translation: CASTPRPGQGASGYTF.